This T cell receptor beta chain was retrieved from a study of T cells after yellow fever vaccination. The wider study: Preparation of the low-cell-number fractions used SMART-Seq v4 Ultra Low Input. The study, taken as a whole, reports: Abundant clonotypes from the bulk population could have been carried over as contaminants into FACS-sorted repertoires. Just a small share of clonotypes turned up in the CD4 compartment as well as the CD8 compartment.

This clonotype was seen ten or more times. The target antigen is unknown. The V end was cut by 3 bases, the J end by 8 bases, with 13 bases between. This CDR3 spans 13 amino acids. Germline CDR1 reads SNHLY; CDR2 reads FYNNEI. 5'RACE template switching produced TCR cDNA carrying a universal primer site and UMIs. TCRdb passed the 5' RACE reads through MiXCR, listing each CDR3 protein once. The repertoire holds about 220,000 distinct CDR3 sequences, with approximately 3% as singletons. The chain combines TRBV2 with TRBJ1-2; D possibly corresponds to TRBD1 (5 bases). This TCR was sampled from a man aged 18 to 29 who received the YFV17D yellow fever vaccine. The sequencing here drew on CD4+ T cells sorted from PBMCs, taken 10 days after the yellow fever booster vaccination. Written as DNA, the CDR3 is TGTGCCAGCAGTGATGAGGCAGGGCAAGGCTACACCTTC. It specifies CASSDEAGQGYTF.